This is a list of T cell receptor beta chains from one sample in a study of T cell responses to AZD1222 COVID-19 vaccine. TCRdb keeps only in-frame clones here, not all; method: immunoSEQ multiplex PCR. The sample has 100,000 to 150,000 clones, over 75% seen once. This sample comprised peripheral blood, obtained on day 0 of AZD1222 vaccination. All receptors come from an adult in good health. Each CDR3 is given with its conserved first and last residue. A D gene is named only where the DNA matches it firmly. A clone size is listed for some rows: how often the clone was seen (once, few, many), or a class if it is expanded.

V,D,J,size,CDR3,DNA
TRBV28,TRBD2,TRBJ2-5,.,CASRGTSGSRYQETQYF,TGTGCCAGCAGAGGGACTAGCGGGAGCCGGTACCAAGAGACCCAGTACTTC
TRBV7-2,TRBD1,TRBJ2-7,.,CASSLGAGGYEQYF,TGTGCCAGCAGCTTAGGTGCAGGGGGCTACGAGCAGTACTTC
TRBV27,.,TRBJ1-5,once,CASSFAPGGSPRNQPQHF,TGTGCCAGCAGCTTCGCTCCGGGGGGGTCGCCTCGCAATCAGCCCCAGCATTTT
TRBV4-3,.,TRBJ2-7,.,CASSQDRQRAPYEQYF,TGCGCCAGCAGCCAAGATCGGCAGCGGGCCCCCTACGAGCAGTACTTC
TRBV7-8,.,TRBJ2-5,once,CASSLDSGAGETQYF,TGTGCCAGCAGCTTAGACTCAGGGGCCGGGGAGACCCAGTACTTC
TRBV5-1,.,TRBJ1-1,.,CASSLSARQRNTEAFF,TGCGCCAGCAGCTTGTCAGCTCGACAGCGGAACACTGAAGCTTTCTTT
TRBV6-5,TRBD1,TRBJ1-1,.,CASSYRVGGGTEAFF,TGTGCCAGCAGTTACAGGGTAGGGGGCGGCACTGAAGCTTTCTTT
TRBV2,.,TRBJ2-7,.,CASSDGGNYEQYF,TGTGCCAGCAGTGACGGCGGCAACTACGAGCAGTACTTC
TRBV9,.,TRBJ2-4,few,CASSGGLAKNIQYF,TGTGCCAGCAGCGGCGGGTTAGCCAAAAACATTCAGTACTTC
TRBV3-1/TRBV3-2,.,TRBJ1-6,.,CASSQVSSPLHF,TGTGCCAGCAGCCAAGTCTCTTCACCCCTCCACTTT
TRBV18,TRBD1,TRBJ2-5,.,CASSPTQGRKETQYF,TGTGCCAGCTCACCAACACAGGGGCGGAAGGAGACCCAGTACTTC
TRBV5-4,.,TRBJ2-7,few,CASSLGISSYEQYF,TGTGCCAGCAGCTTGGGCATATCCTCCTACGAGCAGTACTTC
TRBV12-3/TRBV12-4,.,TRBJ2-7,.,CASSLQGYEQYF,TGTGCCAGCAGTCTTCAGGGGTACGAGCAGTACTTC
TRBV5-1,.,TRBJ1-1,.,CASSLVGVAEAFF,TGCGCCAGCAGCTTGGTTGGGGTCGCGGAAGCTTTCTTT
TRBV24-1,.,TRBJ1-1,.,CATRERGGTEAFF,TGTGCCACCAGAGAAAGGGGGGGGACTGAAGCTTTCTTT
TRBV6-1,.,TRBJ1-1,.,CASSEMGVMANTEAFF,TGTGCCAGCAGTGAAATGGGGGTGATGGCGAACACTGAAGCTTTCTTT
TRBV10-3,TRBD1,TRBJ2-7,.,CAISGPGQGAVEQYF,TGTGCCATCAGTGGGCCGGGACAGGGCGCTGTCGAGCAGTACTTC
TRBV7-9,TRBD2,TRBJ2-7,.,CASSLAGTSGPRGHEQYF,TGTGCCAGCAGCTTAGCGGGGACTAGCGGGCCCCGAGGCCACGAGCAGTACTTC
TRBV3-1/TRBV3-2,.,TRBJ1-4,.,CASSQGIGLNEKLFF,TGTGCCAGCAGCCAAGGTATAGGACTTAATGAAAAACTGTTTTTT
TRBV4-3,TRBD2,TRBJ2-7,.,CASSETSGGNYEQYF,TGCGCCAGCAGCGAGACTAGCGGGGGTAACTACGAGCAGTACTTC